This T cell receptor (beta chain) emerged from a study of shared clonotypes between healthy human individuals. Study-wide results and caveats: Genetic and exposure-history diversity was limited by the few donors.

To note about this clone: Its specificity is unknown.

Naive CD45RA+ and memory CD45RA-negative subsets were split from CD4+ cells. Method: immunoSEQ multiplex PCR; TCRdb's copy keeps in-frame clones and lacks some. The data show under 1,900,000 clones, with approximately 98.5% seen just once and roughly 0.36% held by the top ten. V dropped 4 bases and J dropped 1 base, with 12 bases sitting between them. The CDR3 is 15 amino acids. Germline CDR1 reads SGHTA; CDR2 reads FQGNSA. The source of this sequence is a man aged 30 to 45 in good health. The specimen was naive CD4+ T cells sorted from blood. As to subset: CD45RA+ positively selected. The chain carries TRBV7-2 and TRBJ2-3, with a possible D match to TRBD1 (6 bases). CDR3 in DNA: TGTGCCAGCAGCTCCCAACAGGGTCGCACAGATACGCAGTATTTT. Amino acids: CASSSQQGRTDTQYF. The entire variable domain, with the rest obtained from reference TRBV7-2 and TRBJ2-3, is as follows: GAGVSQSPSNKVTEKGKDVELRCDPISGHTALYWYRQSLGQGLEFLIYFQGNSAPDKSGLPSDRFSAERTGGSVSTLTIQRTQQEDSAVYLCASSSQQGRTDTQYFGPGTRLTVL.